Listed below are T cell receptor beta chains from one sample, sequenced in a study of T-cell memory formation after mild COVID-19. TCRdb re-derived calls from the 5' RACE reads in MiXCR, one entry per CDR3 protein. This sample yields 300,000 to 400,000 distinct CDR3 sequences, of which approximately 29% are seen a single time; roughly 13% belongs to the top ten. The sequencing input was PBMCs or a T cell subset sorted from them (not recorded which). These receptors were collected from an adult woman who had mild COVID-19 (a few samples of this study predate the infection). Cell type and time point are not known. The CDR3 runs from the conserved cysteine through the conserved F or W. A D gene is named only where the DNA matches it firmly. Rows give clone size only sometimes, using once, few, many, or a class for an expanded clone.

clone_size: NA; d_call: NA; j_call: TRBJ1-5; v_call: TRBV6-6; cdr3_aa: CASSYDGGSQPQHF; cdr3_nt: TGTGCCAGCAGTTACGATGGGGGGAGTCAGCCCCAGCATTTT
clone_size: NA; d_call: TRBD1; j_call: TRBJ1-5; v_call: TRBV7-2; cdr3_aa: CASNDGTGSNQPQHF; cdr3_nt: TGTGCCAGCAACGACGGGACAGGTAGCAATCAGCCCCAGCATTTT
clone_size: few; d_call: NA; j_call: TRBJ2-5; v_call: TRBV7-9; cdr3_aa: CASSSDLIKEETQYF; cdr3_nt: TGTGCCAGCAGCTCGGACCTAATAAAGGAAGAGACCCAGTACTTC
clone_size: NA; d_call: TRBD1; j_call: TRBJ1-6; v_call: TRBV7-6; cdr3_aa: CASSLGTGNSPLHF; cdr3_nt: TGTGCCAGCAGCTTGGGGACAGGGAATTCACCCCTCCACTTT
clone_size: few; d_call: NA; j_call: TRBJ1-1; v_call: TRBV4-2; cdr3_aa: CASSQDPHPAFF; cdr3_nt: TGTGCCAGCAGCCAAGATCCCCATCCAGCTTTCTTT
clone_size: NA; d_call: NA; j_call: TRBJ1-5; v_call: TRBV5-4; cdr3_aa: CASSLQGRDQPQHF; cdr3_nt: TGTGCCAGCAGCTTACAGGGAAGGGATCAGCCCCAGCATTTT
clone_size: few; d_call: TRBD2; j_call: TRBJ2-1; v_call: TRBV5-4; cdr3_aa: CASSLGLAGGPNNEQFF; cdr3_nt: TGTGCCAGCAGCTTGGGCCTAGCGGGGGGGCCAAACAATGAGCAGTTCTTC
clone_size: NA; d_call: TRBD1; j_call: TRBJ2-3; v_call: TRBV5-1; cdr3_aa: CASSNRRTGETDTQYF; cdr3_nt: TGCGCCAGCAGCAACCGCCGGACAGGGGAGACAGATACGCAGTATTTT
clone_size: NA; d_call: NA; j_call: TRBJ1-5; v_call: TRBV7-8; cdr3_aa: CASSPYRFPLNQPQHF; cdr3_nt: TGTGCCAGCAGCCCTTACCGTTTCCCTTTAAATCAGCCCCAGCATTTT
clone_size: few; d_call: NA; j_call: TRBJ2-2; v_call: TRBV28; cdr3_aa: CASSPSVPYGELFF; cdr3_nt: TGTGCCAGCAGTCCGTCCGTCCCCTACGGGGAGCTGTTTTTT
clone_size: NA; d_call: TRBD2; j_call: TRBJ2-5; v_call: TRBV12-3/TRBV12-4; cdr3_aa: CASSLLGRQETQYF; cdr3_nt: TGTGCCAGCAGTTTACTCGGGAGGCAAGAGACCCAGTACTTC
clone_size: NA; d_call: TRBD1; j_call: TRBJ2-2; v_call: TRBV12-3/TRBV12-4; cdr3_aa: CASRRQGVITGELFF; cdr3_nt: TGTGCCAGCAGACGACAGGGGGTGATCACCGGGGAGCTGTTTTTT
clone_size: few; d_call: NA; j_call: TRBJ2-3; v_call: TRBV11-2; cdr3_aa: CASSKSTGWDTQYF; cdr3_nt: TGTGCCAGCAGCAAATCAACGGGGTGGGATACGCAGTATTTT
clone_size: NA; d_call: TRBD2; j_call: TRBJ2-4; v_call: TRBV5-1; cdr3_aa: CASSRAGGGKNIQYF; cdr3_nt: TGCGCCAGCAGCCGAGCGGGAGGAGGCAAAAACATTCAGTACTTC
clone_size: many; d_call: TRBD1; j_call: TRBJ2-1; v_call: TRBV10-3; cdr3_aa: CAISGRDRGYNEQFF; cdr3_nt: TGTGCCATCAGTGGCCGGGACAGGGGCTACAATGAGCAGTTCTTC
clone_size: NA; d_call: NA; j_call: TRBJ2-2; v_call: TRBV7-2; cdr3_aa: CASSLDRVPGELFF; cdr3_nt: TGTGCCAGCAGCTTAGACAGGGTTCCCGGGGAGCTGTTTTTT
clone_size: NA; d_call: NA; j_call: TRBJ1-2; v_call: TRBV7-8; cdr3_aa: CASTRGGADYGYTF; cdr3_nt: TGTGCCAGCACCCGTGGTGGGGCGGATTATGGCTACACCTTC
clone_size: NA; d_call: TRBD1; j_call: TRBJ2-1; v_call: TRBV5-6; cdr3_aa: CASSPTRDRVIIHEQFF; cdr3_nt: TGTGCCAGCAGCCCGACGCGGGACAGGGTTATAATCCATGAGCAGTTCTTC
clone_size: few; d_call: NA; j_call: TRBJ2-3; v_call: TRBV9; cdr3_aa: CASSVVSGSTDTQYF; cdr3_nt: TGTGCCAGCAGCGTAGTATCTGGCTCTACAGATACGCAGTATTTT
clone_size: NA; d_call: TRBD2; j_call: TRBJ2-3; v_call: TRBV7-2; cdr3_aa: CASSPSGRALDTQYF; cdr3_nt: TGTGCCAGCAGCCCTAGCGGGAGGGCCCTAGATACGCAGTATTTT
clone_size: few; d_call: TRBD2; j_call: TRBJ2-5; v_call: TRBV20-1; cdr3_aa: CSAGREAETQYF; cdr3_nt: TGCAGTGCTGGGCGGGAGGCGGAGACCCAGTACTTC